Below, one T cell receptor beta chain is given with its context. The antigen is not known. Sequence at one end of the junction differs from germline and may be a read error. The study isolated at least 7 million PBMCs from each sample. The CDR3 is 13 amino acids. Germline V gene lookup returns CDR1 SEHNR and CDR2 FQNEAQ (reference sequence). Primers used in a second PCR of roughly 6 to 11 cycles were a sample-barcoded 5' primer and a J-beta primer mix. Every cDNA was tagged by a template-switch adaptor with 12 random nucleotides. Via MiXCR, TCRdb re-called the 5' RACE reads, giving one row per CDR3 protein. The sample has some 1,800,000 distinct CDR3 sequences, roughly 43% seen once. The sample is drawn from a study of blood T cells in healthy people across ages. Study results and caveats: With age, beta diversity per million T cells declined roughly linearly, significantly by 40.

The chain couples TRBV7-9 to TRBJ2-3; TRBD1 is a possible D gene (6 bases). Material for sequencing was blood. This TCR derives from a human donor in good health. The CDR3 nucleotides are TGTGCCGGCAGCCCACAGGGAACAGATACGCAGTATTTT. It yields the protein CAGSPQGTDTQYF.